A single sample is the source of the 20 T cell receptor beta chains below, sequenced in a study of neoadjuvant anti-PD-1 for oral cavity cancer. Method: immunoSEQ multiplex PCR; TCRdb's copy keeps in-frame clones and lacks some. The sample records some 7,000 clones, roughly 74% being singletons. The sample consisted of PBMCs, taken before nivolumab (anti-PD-1) treatment. All receptors come from a person aged 35-80 years with oral cavity squamous cell carcinoma.

V and J are TRBV5-1 and TRBJ2-3; TRBD2 matches 13 bases. V was clipped by 4 bases and J by 6 bases; unmatched bases: 8. The CDR3 is 16 amino acids. Per germline, CDR1 SGHRS and CDR2 YFSETQ. CDR3 protein: CASSATSGGRSDTQYF. In DNA, the CDR3 is TGCGCCAGCAGCGCGACTAGCGGGGGGCGGTCGGATACGCAGTATTTT. Supplemented by reference TRBV5-1 and TRBJ2-3, the full variable domain reads KAGVTQTPRYLIKTRGQQVTLSCSPISGHRSVSWYQQTPGQGLQFLFEYFSETQRNKGNFPGRFSGRQFSNSRSEMNVSTLELGDSALYLCASSATSGGRSDTQYFGPGTRLTVL.

The chain is built from TRBV4-3 and TRBJ1-2; TRBD1 matches at 9 bases. The germline V gene has CDR1 LGHNA and CDR2 YSLEER. The CDR3 has 17 amino acids. J gave up 4 bases and V 1 base, and 10 bases lay outside the gene matches. The CDR3 sequence: CASSQGGTGNLVYGYTF. DNA of the CDR3: TGCGCCAGCAGCCAAGGGGGGACAGGGAATCTCGTCTATGGCTACACCTTC.

The table lists this clone with a count of one. The CDR3 nucleotides read TGTGCCAGTACGACTAGCGGGGAGCGCAATGAGCAGTTCTTC. Its protein product is CASTTSGERNEQFF. The chain uses TRBV19 and TRBJ2-1, with 11 bases fitting TRBD2. CDR1 and CDR2 from the germline V gene are LNHDA and SQIVND (reference sequence). The CDR3 loop spans 14 amino acids. The V and J ends lost 7 bases and 6 bases, in that order; junction bases with no gene match: 5.

The chain combines TRBV27 with TRBJ2-7, with 9 bases identical to TRBD1. The CDR3 has 14 residues. Germline CDR1 and CDR2: MNHEY and SMNVEV (reference sequence). V lost 5 bases to trimming and J lost 3 bases; unmatched junction nucleotides: 5. CDR3 sequence: CASSTGGGGYEQYF. The CDR3 DNA follows: TGTGCCAGCAGTACAGGGGGCGGTGGCTACGAGCAGTACTTC.

As DNA, the CDR3 is TGTGCCAGCAGCCTCCGAGTACAGGGCACCGGGGAGCTGTTTTTT. This translates into CASSLRVQGTGELFF. V usage is TRBV27 and J usage is TRBJ2-2; possible D gene TRBD1, 6 bases. This CDR3 spans 15 amino acids. The germline CDR1 and CDR2 sequences are MNHEY and SMNVEV (reference sequence). V was cut by 6 bases and J by 4 bases, with 15 bases left in between.

This clone was counted a few times. In nucleotides, the CDR3 is TGTGCCAGCAGCCCGACAGGGGCCTCCCTCGGCTACACCTTC. Its protein is CASSPTGASLGYTF. The rearrangement links TRBV5-4 to TRBJ1-2; 8 nucleotides match TRBD1. The CDR3 consists of 14 residues. V shed 4 bases and J 8 bases; nucleotides not matched to a gene: 10. CDR1 and CDR2 from the germline V gene are SGHNT and YYREEE (reference sequence). Variable domain in full (rest from reference TRBV5-4 and TRBJ1-2): ETGVTQSPTHLIKTRGQQVTLRCSSQSGHNTVSWYQQALGQGPQFIFQYYREEENGRGNFPPRFSGLQFPNYSSELNVNALELDDSALYLCASSPTGASLGYTFGSGTRLTVV.

The chain couples TRBV2 to TRBJ1-2; D is undetermined. The CDR3 consists of 11 residues. V lost 6 bases and J lost 7, with 9 bases in between. Germline CDR1 is SNHLY and CDR2 is FYNNEI. For the CDR3, the DNA is TGTGCCAGCAGCTATACTAGTGGCTACACCTTC. Translating gives CASSYTSGYTF.

This chain connects TRBV6-5 to TRBJ2-1; TRBD1 is a possible D gene (6 bases). CDR3 length: 13 residues. Trimming removed 8 bases at V and 6 bases at J, with 14 bases between. Germline V gene data show CDR1 as MNHEY and CDR2 as SVGAGI. The CDR3, as DNA: TGTGCCAGCGGACAGCGCCCGGCCAATGAGCAGTTCTTC. Protein: CASGQRPANEQFF.

The chain recombines TRBV4-3 with TRBJ2-7, with D uncertain. Trimming cost V 1 base and J 3 bases, with 7 bases left between them. Germline CDR1 and CDR2: LGHNA and YSLEER. This CDR3 contains 13 residues. The CDR3 here is CASSQGPDYEQYF. The CDR3 nucleotides are TGCGCCAGCAGCCAAGGGCCGGACTACGAGCAGTACTTC.

The V gene is TRBV7-2, the J gene TRBJ1-1; D call uncertain. Trimming removed 1 base at V and 4 bases at J, with 7 bases between. This CDR3 spans 13 amino acids. Per the germline V gene, CDR1 is SGHTA and CDR2 is FQGNSA. DNA of the CDR3: TGTGCCAGCAGCTTAGGGGTCAGCACTGAAGCTTTCTTT. Its protein product is CASSLGVSTEAFF.

The rearrangement links TRBV5-6 to TRBJ2-4; TRBD1 matches 10 bases. Germline trimming cut 3 bases from V and 4 bases from J; bases unmatched to any gene: 4. The germline V gene encodes CDR1 SGHDT and CDR2 YYEEEE. There are 15 residues in the CDR3. The CDR3 DNA sequence: TGTGCCAGCAGCTCACCGGGACAGGGGAAAAACATTCAGTACTTC. It codes for CASSSPGQGKNIQYF.

This clone showed up just a few times. The chain uses TRBV21-1 and TRBJ2-2; the D call TRBD1 from the table was never checked on the DNA. TRBV21-1 is recorded as a pseudogene. This CDR3 comprises 18 residues. CDR3 nucleotides: TGTGCCAGCAGCACAAGTCACAGGGGGCTCAACAGGGCCGGGGAGCTGTTTTTT. This codes for CASSTSHRGLNRAGELFF.

This clone has more than one count but fewer than ten. This chain links TRBV16 with TRBJ1-6; 7 bases agree with TRBD1. CDR3 length equals 14 residues. Germline V gene lookup returns CDR1 KGHSY and CDR2 FQNENV. J gave up 7 bases and V 5 bases, and 5 bases lay outside the gene matches. The CDR3 here is CASSTKQGNSPLHF. DNA for the CDR3: TGTGCCAGCAGCACCAAACAGGGGAATTCACCCCTCCACTTT.

The chain couples TRBV7-2 to TRBJ1-2; no clear D. Trimming stripped 2 bases from V and 4 bases from J, with 5 bases between. CDR3 size: 12 residues. Per the germline V gene, CDR1 is SGHTA and CDR2 is FQGNSA. CDR3 amino acids: CASSLRSYGYTF. CDR3 sequence (DNA): TGTGCCAGCAGCTTACGGAGCTATGGCTACACCTTC.

The rearrangement uses TRBV29-1 and TRBJ2-3, with TRBD2 matching over 8 bases. V lost 4 bases and J lost 6; bases outside the gene matches: 9. The CDR3 extends over 14 amino acids. CDR1 and CDR2 (germline): SQVTM, ANQGSEA. The CDR3 DNA reads as TGCAGCGTTGCCAGCGGGGGCCTCTGGGATACGCAGTATTTT. Translation gives CSVASGGLWDTQYF.

CDR3 protein: CASSMSGGRGSPLHF. The CDR3 DNA sequence: TGTGCCAGTAGTATGAGTGGGGGCCGAGGCTCACCCCTCCACTTT. The rearrangement joins TRBV19 to TRBJ1-6, with D possibly TRBD1 on 6 matching bases. This CDR3 comprises 15 residues. CDR1 LNHDA and CDR2 SQIVND come from the germline V gene (reference sequence). V was shortened by 3 bases and J by 10 bases, with 16 bases between the two germline ends. Together with reference TRBV19 and TRBJ1-6, the CDR3 gives the full variable domain: DGGITQSPKYLFRKEGQNVTLSCEQNLNHDAMYWYRQDPGQGLRLIYYSQIVNDFQKGDIAEGYSVSREKKESFPLTVTSAQKNPTAFYLCASSMSGGRGSPLHFGNGTRLTVT.

The chain carries TRBV19 and TRBJ1-1; D call uncertain. Between the trimmed V and J ends, which lost 5 bases and 1 base, there was a span of 8 bases. Germline CDR1 is LNHDA and CDR2 is SQIVND (reference sequence). This CDR3 is 13 amino acids long. The CDR3 sequence is CASSFSGNTEAFF. The CDR3 coding sequence is TGTGCCAGTAGTTTCTCAGGGAACACTGAAGCTTTCTTT.

The CDR3 loop reads CASSQAGTGIQPQHF. The CDR3 bases are TGCGCCAGCAGCCAAGCCGGGACAGGGATTCAGCCCCAGCATTTT. The chain carries TRBV4-1 and TRBJ1-5; 9 bases agree with TRBD1. V lost 1 base, J lost 6 bases, and 4 bases stayed unmatched. The CDR3 spans 15 residues. Germline V lookup: CDR1 MGHRA, CDR2 YSYEKL.

This chain uses TRBV10-3 with TRBJ1-3; D gene unclear. Germline-derived CDR1 and CDR2 are ENHRY and SYGVKD. The CDR3 is 13 amino acids. V was cut by 4 bases and J by 6 bases, with 10 bases left in between. DNA of the CDR3: TGTGCCATCAGTGGGGGTCGGGAAAACACCATATATTTT. Translated, it gives CAISGGRENTIYF.

This rearrangement joins TRBV27 to TRBJ2-2; 12 bases map to TRBD2. Germline V gene data show CDR1 as MNHEY and CDR2 as SMNVEV (reference sequence). Germline trimming cut 0 bases from V and 4 bases from J; bases unmatched to any gene: 6. The CDR3 is 18 residues long. CDR3: CASSLSVPGLAGTGELFF. In DNA form, the CDR3 reads TGTGCCAGCAGTTTATCCGTTCCGGGACTAGCGGGCACCGGGGAGCTGTTTTTT.